What follows are 8 T cell receptor beta chains derived from one specimen sequenced in a study of shared clonotypes between healthy human individuals. TCRdb's copy holds only in-frame clones and misses some; the assay was immunoSEQ multiplex PCR. The sample records a few hundred thousand clones, about 80% being singletons. Sequencing was done on a sample of PBMCs. Every receptor here comes from a woman aged 40 to 50 in good health. Some clones in this sample may be carry-over from other donors' samples.

CDR3 DNA: TGCGCCAGCAGCCAAGATCGGTCACGAGACACTGAAGCTTTCTTT. Its protein product is CASSQDRSRDTEAFF. V and J are TRBV4-1 and TRBJ1-1; D ambiguous. Trimming removed 0 bases at V and 3 bases at J, with 11 bases between. CDR1 and CDR2 from the germline V gene are MGHRA and YSYEKL. The CDR3 is made up of 15 amino acids.

This clone was recorded once. The rearrangement links TRBV7-9 to TRBJ1-1; 8 nucleotides align to TRBD1. In germline, CDR1 is SEHNR, CDR2 FQNEAQ (reference sequence). The CDR3 extends over 15 amino acids. J gave up 2 bases and V 6 bases, and 8 bases lay outside the gene matches. CDR3 amino acids: CASSSLTGDNTEAFF. As DNA, the CDR3 is TGTGCCAGCAGTTCCCTGACAGGGGACAACACTGAAGCTTTCTTT.

The chain employs TRBV7-3 and TRBJ2-1, with TRBD2 matching 11 bases. In germline, CDR1 is SGHTA, CDR2 FQGTGA. J lost 9 bases, V lost 4 bases, and 2 bases had no gene match. This CDR3 region has 13 residues. The CDR3 nucleotides are TGTGCCAGCAGCTACCTAGCGGGGGGTGAGCAGTTCTTC. Its protein product is CASSYLAGGEQFF.

The DNA for the CDR3 is TGTGCCAGCAGTTTATCTGTGGTGGAGAAAAAACTGTTTTTT. Its translation is CASSLSVVEKKLFF. The V and J genes are TRBV27 and TRBJ1-4; D remains unclear. The germline gives CDR1 MNHEY, CDR2 SMNVEV (reference sequence). Trimming took off 0 bases at V and 9 bases at J, with 11 bases between the two ends. This CDR3 is 14 amino acids long.

The V call is TRBV7-9, the J call TRBJ2-6, with TRBD2 matching 8 bases. The CDR3 sequence is 18 residues long. Germline CDR1 and CDR2: SEHNR and FQNEAQ (reference sequence). J was trimmed by 0 bases and V by 5 bases; bases with no gene match: 9. As DNA, the CDR3 is TGTGCCAGCAGCCAAGTGGGACTAGGGGCCTCTGGGGCCAACGTCCTGACTTTC. Protein: CASSQVGLGASGANVLTF.

The genes are TRBV13 and TRBJ2-7; D gene unclear. Germline V CDR1 and CDR2: PRHDT, FYEKMQ (reference sequence). Trimming removed 3 bases from V and 6 bases from J, with 9 bases in between. CDR3 length: 12 amino acids. For the CDR3, the DNA is TGTGCCAGCAGCTTCGGCGTCGGCGAGCAGTACTTC. Translated: CASSFGVGEQYF.

The chain carries TRBV30 and TRBJ2-1; the match to TRBD2 covers 7 bases. V trimming: 0 bases; J trimming: 2 bases; junction bases outside the gene matches: 4. CDR1 is GTSNPN and CDR2 is SVGIG in the germline V gene (reference sequence). The CDR3 is 15 amino acids. CDR3 amino acids: CAWSVSGVTYNEQFF. In nucleotides, the CDR3 is TGTGCCTGGAGTGTAAGCGGGGTGACCTACAATGAGCAGTTCTTC. The full variable domain, completed using reference TRBV30 and TRBJ2-1, is SQTIHQWPATLVQPVGSPLSLECTVEGTSNPNLYWYRQAAGRGLQLLFYSVGIGQISSEVPQNLSASRPQDRQFILSSKKLLLSDSGFYLCAWSVSGVTYNEQFFGPGTRLTVL.

The chain employs TRBV27 and TRBJ2-5; 8 nucleotides line up with TRBD1. V shed 5 bases, J shed 4 bases, and the junction held 12 bases outside the gene matches. Germline CDR1 and CDR2: MNHEY and SMNVEV (reference sequence). This CDR3 has 16 residues. The CDR3 DNA is TGTGCCAGCAGTCCCCGGGACAGGCCAGGGTTAGAGACCCAGTACTTC. Amino acids: CASSPRDRPGLETQYF.